Each of the 32 T cell receptor beta chains below was sequenced from the same sample in a study of blood T cell repertoires in COVID-19. The method was immunoSEQ multiplex PCR; TCRdb's version includes in-frame clones alone and lacks a portion of them. The repertoire has 150,000 to 200,000 clones, 83% of them found once; the top ten carry roughly 1.4%. Sequencing was done on a sample of peripheral blood. All receptors derive from a human donor in a cohort sampled during active COVID-19.

About this clone: This specimen includes other DNA sequences encoding the same CDR3. The V gene is TRBV21-1, the J gene TRBJ2-7; the table names TRBD2, a call not compared with the DNA. TRBV21-1 is listed as a pseudogene. CDR3 size: 19 residues. The CDR3: CASSKVGHRRTSGSDEQYF. The CDR3, as DNA: TGTGCCAGCAGCAAAGTGGGACACAGGAGGACTAGCGGGAGCGACGAGCAGTACTTC.

V usage is TRBV7-8 and J usage is TRBJ1-2; 8 nucleotides agree with TRBD1. CDR3 length: 14 residues. After removal of 3 bases from V and 2 bases from J, the junction contained 2 bases not matched to a gene. In germline, CDR1 is SGHVS, CDR2 FQNEAQ. DNA for the CDR3: TGTGCCAGCAGCTTGGACAGGGTAAACTATGGCTACACCTTC. Translating it yields CASSLDRVNYGYTF.

The V and J genes are TRBV27 and TRBJ1-2; D is possibly TRBD1 (6 bases). The V gene's germline CDR1 is MNHEY and CDR2 SMNVEV (reference sequence). The CDR3 extends over 15 amino acids. The V and J ends lost 9 bases and 3 bases respectively, with 20 bases between them. The CDR3: CASKRGGREDYGYTF. CDR3 nucleotides: TGTGCCAGTAAAAGGGGGGGCAGGGAGGACTATGGCTACACCTTC.

This sequence joins TRBV28 and TRBJ2-7; 12 positions agree with TRBD1. Germline CDR1 is MDHEN and CDR2 is SYDVKM. The CDR3 is made up of 16 amino acids. J gave up 2 bases and V 5 bases, and 7 bases lay outside the gene matches. CDR3 loop: CASSPGTGGNPYEQYF. Written as DNA, the CDR3 is TGTGCCAGCAGTCCCGGGACAGGGGGCAACCCCTACGAGCAGTACTTC. Using reference TRBV28 and TRBJ2-7 for the parts outside the CDR3, the full variable domain is DVKVTQSSRYLVKRTGEKVFLECVQDMDHENMFWYRQDPGLGLRLIYFSYDVKMKEKGDIPEGYSVSREKKERFSLILESASTNQTSMYLCASSPGTGGNPYEQYFGPGTRLTVT.

The table lists this clone with a few counts. The V call is TRBV23-1, the J call TRBJ2-7; 9 nucleotides align to TRBD1. TRBV23-1 qualifies as an ORF whose function is uncertain. Trimming took 0 bases from V and 2 from J; bases not matched to a gene: 5. The CDR3 runs to 16 residues. The CDR3 spells CASSQSDRGGPYEQYF. The CDR3 nucleotides are TGCGCCAGCAGTCAATCGGACAGGGGCGGACCCTACGAGCAGTACTTC.

This sequence joins TRBV28 and TRBJ2-7; weak D call: TRBD2 (6 bases). Trimming took off 6 bases at V and 8 bases at J, with 23 bases between the two ends. Per the germline V gene, CDR1 is MDHEN and CDR2 is SYDVKM. The CDR3 has 15 residues. CDR3 in DNA: TGTGCCAGCAGATCTCCAGTGGGGCCCACTAGCCAGCAGTACTTC. It is translated as CASRSPVGPTSQQYF.

The chain combines TRBV19 with TRBJ1-5; the D gene is possibly TRBD1 (5 bases). The CDR3 is made up of 15 amino acids. The germline gives CDR1 LNHDA, CDR2 SQIVND (reference sequence). Trimming shortened V by 1 base and J by 3 bases, and 10 bases separated the two germline ends. CDR3 loop: CASSIVSGVNQPQHF. In DNA, the CDR3 is TGTGCCAGTAGTATAGTGTCGGGGGTCAATCAGCCCCAGCATTTT.

The rearrangement uses TRBV7-8 and TRBJ1-1, with D uncertain. Germline-derived CDR1 and CDR2 are SGHVS and FQNEAQ. Trimming stripped 2 bases from V and 4 bases from J, with 8 bases between. The CDR3 covers 13 residues. The CDR3, as DNA: TGTGCCAGCAGCTTAAAGGCAGGCACTGAAGCTTTCTTT. Translated: CASSLKAGTEAFF.

This clone has only a few counts. V is TRBV7-9 and J is TRBJ2-6; D is perhaps TRBD1 (8 bases). This CDR3 region has 17 residues. Deletions cut 5 bases from V and 2 bases from J, with 16 bases between. Germline CDR1 is SEHNR and CDR2 is FQNEAQ (reference sequence). CDR3: CASSLRTGRAGANVLTF. CDR3 nucleotides: TGTGCCAGCAGCCTCAGGACAGGGAGGGCTGGGGCCAACGTCCTGACTTTC.

The chain links TRBV3-1 (or the pseudogene TRBV3-2) to TRBJ1-1; no reliable D call. V was cut by 1 base and J by 5 bases, with 11 bases left in between. This CDR3 region has 14 residues. Per germline, CDR1 LGHDT and CDR2 YNNKEL (reference sequence). The CDR3 sequence: CASSQGPGETEAFF. The CDR3 DNA sequence: TGTGCCAGCAGCCAAGGGCCCGGAGAGACTGAAGCTTTCTTT.

The chain employs TRBV6-5 and TRBJ2-3, with 8 bases fitting TRBD2. The CDR3 extends over 14 amino acids. V shed 8 bases, J shed 3 bases, and the junction held 7 bases outside the gene matches. The germline V gene encodes CDR1 MNHEY and CDR2 SVGAGI. The CDR3 DNA reads TGTGCCAGCTGTCCGGGAGGGAGGACAGATACGCAGTATTTT. It codes for CASCPGGRTDTQYF.

The chain carries TRBV6-6 and TRBJ2-7; D perhaps matches TRBD2 (8 bases). Trimming pared 1 base from V and 6 bases from J, leaving 19 bases between. Germline lookup yields CDR1 MNHNY and CDR2 SVGAGI (reference sequence). This CDR3 comprises 16 residues. The CDR3 spells CASSYFTPGGGSEQYF. CDR3 DNA sequence: TGTGCCAGCAGTTACTTCACCCCGGGAGGGGGCAGCGAGCAGTACTTC.

Only one count was recorded for this clone. V usage is TRBV5-4 and J usage is TRBJ1-2, with TRBD1 as a possible D gene (6 bases). In germline, CDR1 is SGHNT, CDR2 YYREEE (reference sequence). Trimming took off 0 bases at V and 5 bases at J, with 17 bases between the two ends. The CDR3 covers 16 residues. The CDR3 is CASSLVQGRWYYGYTF. The CDR3 DNA reads as TGTGCCAGCAGCTTGGTTCAGGGGCGGTGGTATTATGGCTACACCTTC.

The chain links TRBV5-1 to TRBJ2-7; 11 nucleotides match TRBD2. Germline loops: CDR1 SGHRS, CDR2 YFSETQ. V was pared by 0 bases and J by 2 bases, with 1 base of the junction left unmatched. This CDR3 is 15 amino acids long. The CDR3 protein is CASSLGTSGPYEQYF. The DNA for the CDR3 is TGCGCCAGCAGCTTGGGGACTAGCGGGCCCTACGAGCAGTACTTC.

The chain recombines TRBV9 with TRBJ1-4, with D perhaps matching TRBD1 (5 bases). Between the trimmed V and J ends, which lost 0 bases and 14 bases, there was a span of 17 bases. The germline CDR1 and CDR2 sequences are SGDLS and YYNGEE. The CDR3 contains 14 residues. CDR3 bases: TGTGCCAGCAGCGTAGACAGGAAGCCCTCAATGCTGTTTTTT. Translating gives CASSVDRKPSMLFF. Full variable domain (missing parts from reference TRBV9 and TRBJ1-4): DSGVTQTPKHLITATGQRVTLRCSPRSGDLSVYWYQQSLDQGLQFLIQYYNGEERAKGNILERFSAQQFPDLHSELNLSSLELGDSALYFCASSVDRKPSMLFFGSGTQLSVL.

This chain links TRBV11-3 with TRBJ1-3, with 9 bases matching TRBD1. Losses at the gene ends were 5 bases for V and 3 bases for J; bases not matched to a gene: 5. Germline CDR1 reads SGHNT; CDR2 reads YENEEA. The CDR3 totals 15 residues. CDR3 region: CASSAQGAGGNTIYF. The CDR3 DNA is TGTGCCAGCAGCGCACAGGGGGCAGGTGGAAACACCATATATTTT.

In DNA, the CDR3 is TGTGCCAGTAGTATGGGCAGCCACACTGAAGCTTTCTTT. Its translation: CASSMGSHTEAFF. The chain is built from TRBV19 and TRBJ1-1; unclear D gene. V was cut by 3 bases and J by 3 bases, with 8 bases left in between. CDR3 length: 13 amino acids. The germline V gene encodes CDR1 LNHDA and CDR2 SQIVND (reference sequence).

This chain links TRBV28 with TRBJ2-5; 8 nucleotides match TRBD1. This CDR3 contains 13 residues. After removal of 6 bases from V and 4 bases from J, the junction contained 4 bases not matched to a gene. Germline assignment: CDR1 MDHEN and CDR2 SYDVKM. The DNA for the CDR3 is TGTGCCAGCAGCCCCACAGGGGGAGAGACCCAGTACTTC. This sequence encodes CASSPTGGETQYF.

The V gene is TRBV28, the J gene TRBJ1-2, with 11 bases that match TRBD1. Germline CDR1 is MDHEN and CDR2 is SYDVKM. V lost 5 bases to trimming and J lost 4 bases; unmatched junction nucleotides: 6. This CDR3 region has 15 residues. The CDR3: CASSPRDRGSYGYTF. DNA for the CDR3: TGTGCCAGCAGTCCCCGGGACAGGGGGTCCTATGGCTACACCTTC.

This chain connects TRBV6-5 to TRBJ2-7; D is perhaps TRBD2 (5 bases). V dropped 6 bases and J dropped 6 bases, with 18 bases sitting between them. Germline lookup yields CDR1 MNHEY and CDR2 SVGAGI. The CDR3 loop spans 14 amino acids. CDR3 loop: CASSAGQAPREQYF. CDR3 DNA sequence: TGTGCCAGCAGCGCGGGCCAGGCCCCTCGCGAGCAGTACTTC.

The V and J genes are TRBV9 and TRBJ2-7, with D uncertain. CDR3 size: 15 residues. Trimming took 0 bases from V and 0 from J, leaving 10 bases between them. Germline CDR1 reads SGDLS; CDR2 reads YYNGEE. This CDR3 reads CASSVGQVSSYEQYF. The CDR3 bases are TGTGCCAGCAGCGTAGGTCAGGTTAGCTCCTACGAGCAGTACTTC.

This chain connects TRBV4-1 to TRBJ2-7, with D perhaps TRBD1 (6 bases). V was pared by 5 bases and J by 6 bases, with 14 bases between. Germline V CDR1 and CDR2: MGHRA, YSYEKL. This CDR3 is built from 13 residues. The CDR3: CASSSTPGAEQYF. The DNA for the CDR3 is TGCGCCAGCAGCTCCACCCCAGGGGCCGAGCAGTACTTC.

This rearrangement joins TRBV6-2 or TRBV6-3 to TRBJ2-7; 11 bases match TRBD1. The ends lost 4 bases at V and 1 base at J; junction bases unmatched: 3. The germline V gene encodes CDR1 MNHEY and CDR2 SVGEGT. CDR3 size: 15 residues. As DNA, the CDR3 is TGTGCCAGCAGTTGGGACAGGGGGTTATCCTACGAGCAGTACTTC. Translation: CASSWDRGLSYEQYF.

This clone has more than one count but fewer than ten. The CDR3 coding sequence is TGTGCCAGCAGCACGAGGGGAGGGGCGCTTAATTCACCCCTCCACTTT. Its protein product is CASSTRGGALNSPLHF. V is TRBV9 and J is TRBJ1-6; D may be TRBD1 (5 bases). The length of the CDR3 is 16 residues. CDR1 and CDR2 (germline): SGDLS, YYNGEE. Trimming removed 4 bases at V and 6 bases at J, with 17 bases between.

This chain uses TRBV7-2 with TRBJ2-7; D uncertain. CDR1 and CDR2 (germline): SGHTA, FQGNSA. The CDR3 is 15 residues long. The V gene lost 0 bases and the J gene lost 1 base, with 10 bases spanning the gap. The CDR3: CASSLANYPSYEQYF. In nucleotides, the CDR3 is TGTGCCAGCAGCTTAGCGAACTACCCTTCCTACGAGCAGTACTTC. The variable domain in full, completed from reference TRBV7-2 and TRBJ2-7, reads GAGVSQSPSNKVTEKGKDVELRCDPISGHTALYWYRQSLGQGLEFLIYFQGNSAPDKSGLPSDRFSAERTGGSVSTLTIQRTQQEDSAVYLCASSLANYPSYEQYFGPGTRLTVT.

The chain recombines TRBV6-5 with TRBJ1-2; no firm D call. V dropped 5 bases and J dropped 3 bases, with 10 bases sitting between them. There are 13 residues in the CDR3. Germline lookup yields CDR1 MNHEY and CDR2 SVGAGI. Here the CDR3 DNA reads TGTGCCAGCAGTAACGGGGAAGACTATGGCTACACCTTC. Protein product: CASSNGEDYGYTF.

The chain uses TRBV9 and TRBJ1-1; no clear D gene. The CDR3 spans 13 residues. Germline lookup yields CDR1 SGDLS and CDR2 YYNGEE. Trimming took 0 bases from V and 1 from J, leaving 4 bases between them. The CDR3 protein is CASSVAQNTEAFF. In nucleotides, the CDR3 is TGTGCCAGCAGCGTAGCCCAGAACACTGAAGCTTTCTTT.

J is TRBJ2-7 and V is TRBV7-8; D is perhaps TRBD1 (5 bases). Germline V lookup: CDR1 SGHVS, CDR2 FQNEAQ. Deletions cut 3 bases from V and 7 bases from J, with 19 bases between. The CDR3 runs 15 residues. The CDR3 DNA reads as TGTGCCAGCAGCTTCCCACCGCAGGGAAACGAGGAGCAGTACTTC. Translated, it gives CASSFPPQGNEEQYF.

This chain uses TRBV24-1 with TRBJ2-1, with TRBD2 matching 7 bases. The CDR3 is made up of 15 amino acids. V gave up 6 bases and J gave up 5 bases; unmatched junction bases: 9. Germline assignment: CDR1 KGHDR and CDR2 SFDVKD. The CDR3 loop is CATSLAAGVDNEQFF. The DNA for the CDR3 is TGTGCCACCAGTCTCGCGGCGGGAGTTGACAATGAGCAGTTCTTC.

This clone was counted only a few times. The chain carries TRBV20-1 and TRBJ2-1; D is possibly TRBD2 (5 bases). Germline V gives CDR1 DFQATT, CDR2 SNEGSKA (reference sequence). The ends were cut back, 2 bases at V and 10 bases at J, with 9 bases in the middle. The length of the CDR3 is 11 residues. Here the CDR3 reads CSARRGAEQFF. CDR3 in DNA: TGCAGTGCTAGACGGGGTGCCGAGCAGTTCTTC.

The V and J genes are TRBV4-3 and TRBJ1-1; possible D gene TRBD1, 5 bases. This CDR3 is 14 amino acids long. CDR1 LGHNA and CDR2 YSLEER come from the germline V gene. Deletions cut 5 bases from V and 4 bases from J, with 14 bases between. CDR3 sequence: CASSSTGGSTEAFF. In nucleotides, the CDR3 is TGCGCCAGCAGCTCCACGGGGGGGAGCACTGAAGCTTTCTTT.

The CDR3 nucleotides are TGTGCCAGCTCACCACAGGGGGCGCTGAACACCATATATTTT. Amino acids: CASSPQGALNTIYF. The gene calls are TRBV18 and TRBJ1-3, with TRBD1 matching over 7 bases. CDR3 length: 14 residues. V was pared by 1 base and J by 7 bases, with 4 bases of the junction left unmatched. Per germline, CDR1 KGHSH and CDR2 LQKENI.